This TCR beta chain is from a study of cytomegalovirus exposure and HLA in healthy donors. Study results and caveats: Overall, roughly 150 TCR beta chains were annotated as cytomegalovirus-associated. It was confirmed in vitro that a few of the CMV-associated chains were specific for CMV antigens.

CDR1 is SGHKS, CDR2 YYEKEE, per germline (reference sequence). The CDR3 sequence is 13 residues long. Deletions cut 0 bases from V and 5 bases from J, with 6 bases between. In the case of this clone: The antigen is undetermined.

Using immunoSEQ multiplex PCR, the repertoire was profiled, and TCRdb retains in-frame clones only, with some absent. The sample shows roughly 56,000 clones, 80% to 90% of them seen only once. Material: PBMCs. The chain uses TRBV5-5 and TRBJ1-5; D gene ambiguous. The TCR sequence derives from a woman under 30 in good health and CMV-seronegative. CDR3 region: CASSLVADQPQHF. The CDR3, as DNA: TGTGCCAGCAGCTTGGTAGCAGATCAGCCCCAGCATTTT.